Sequencing of this TCR beta chain was carried out in a study of T cell clonotyping in hematopoietic cell transplantation. Turning to the study itself: Recipients' pretransplant samples followed cytoreduction. Study-level points and caveats: At the given depth, recipient repertoires were over 95% de novo clonotypes. After transplant, recipient diversity fell while pathologically expanded clonotypes grew through day 180.

Deletions cut 6 bases from V and 3 bases from J, with 6 bases between. This CDR3 has 12 residues. CDR1 and CDR2 (germline): SGHDN, FVKESK. Time point meaning: recipient sample about 28 days before transplant, after cytoreduction. Recipients were bled about 28 days pretransplant and at posttransplant days 30, 100, 180. Turning to this clone: The antigen is unknown.

The repertoire was sequenced with immunoSEQ multiplex PCR; TCRdb's copy has only in-frame clones and lacks some. The sample gives approximately 80,000 clones, 96% of which show up once; under 2% is in the top ten. This chain connects TRBV14 to TRBJ1-3; D unclear. The clonotype originates from a woman between 50 and 59 years old with acute myeloid leukemia. Some clones in this sample may be carry-over from other donors' samples. The sequences come from peripheral blood mononuclear cells, collected before stem cell transplant. CDR3 nucleotides: TGTGCCAGCAGAGCCGATGGAAACACCATATATTTT. Its protein is CASRADGNTIYF.